This T cell receptor beta chain is drawn from a study of CXCR3-negative and CXCR3-positive naive CD8 T cells. General observations from the study: Cryopreserved cells showed partially decreased CXCR3 expression, and most assays used fresh PBMCs. Comparably high diversity marked both naive subsets, whereas memory CD8+ cells had much lower diversity. CXCR3-positive naive cells carried more hydrophobic TRB CDR3s than CXCR3-negative naive cells did.

Naive cells were sorted as CD45RO-, CCR7+, CD27+ and CD95-. There are 17 residues in the CDR3. Germline V CDR1 and CDR2: PRHDT, FYEKMQ (reference sequence). Preparation of TRB cDNA libraries relied on 5' RACE carrying UMI labels. TCRdb re-called the 5' RACE reads and catalogs CDR3 proteins one per entry, DNA excluded. There are some 130,000 distinct CDR3 sequences in the sample, with around 0.54% held by the top ten. Concerning this clonotype: Its antigen is unknown.

The clonotype originates from a human donor in good health. Some clones in this sample may be carry-over from other donors' samples. This chain links TRBV13 with TRBJ1-1; the TCRdb call, TRBD1, lacks DNA for checking. Material for sequencing was naive CXCR3+ CD8+ T cells from blood. Sample subset: CD45RO-CCR7+CD27+CD95- naive CD8+ T cells expressing CXCR3 (TNR3+). The CDR3 reads CASSPTRGWGANTEAFF.